This is a list of T cell receptor beta chains from one sample in a study of OX40 agonist ivuxolimab in advanced cancers. Generated by immunoSEQ multiplex PCR, the TCRdb table keeps only in-frame clones and is missing some. The sample yields approximately 84,000 clones, 86% seen once. The starting material was CD4+ or CD8+ T cells sorted from blood, obtained in a trial of the OX40 agonist ivuxolimab. These receptors were obtained from an adult with an advanced solid tumor such as melanoma, head and neck, liver or kidney cancer. Each CDR3 is given with its conserved first and last residue. The D gene is left open where the match is weak. Size is omitted from some rows. Given values are once, few, many or a class for expanded clones.

cdr3_nt	cdr3_aa	v_call	d_call	j_call	clone_size
TGTGCCAGCAGCCAAGTCAGGAAGAACACTGAAGCTTTCTTT	CASSQVRKNTEAFF	TRBV4-2	NA	TRBJ1-1	NA
TGTGCCTGGAGGAAACTGGCGGGAGGCCAAGAGACCCAGTACTTC	CAWRKLAGGQETQYF	TRBV30	TRBD2	TRBJ2-5	NA
TGTGCCAGCAGCGTCACTAGCGGGGGTGAGACCCAGTACTTC	CASSVTSGGETQYF	TRBV9	TRBD2	TRBJ2-5	NA
TGTGCCAGCAGTGGCCAAAAGTCGAGGGGGACTGAAGCTTTCTTT	CASSGQKSRGTEAFF	TRBV6-6	NA	TRBJ1-1	once
TGTGCCAGTAGTCACAACCTTCGACTAGCGGATTCCTACGAGCAGTACTTC	CASSHNLRLADSYEQYF	TRBV19	TRBD2	TRBJ2-7	once
TGTGCCACCGAAGGAAACTTCTATGGCTACACCTTC	CATEGNFYGYTF	TRBV6-1	NA	TRBJ1-2	NA
TGTGCCAGTACCCCGGACAGGGGGCACAATGAGCAGTTCTTC	CASTPDRGHNEQFF	TRBV19	TRBD1	TRBJ2-1	NA
TGTGCCAGCAGTGACTCGGGACAGGGCTATGGCTACACCTTC	CASSDSGQGYGYTF	TRBV6-4	TRBD1	TRBJ1-2	NA
TGTGCCTGGAGAAAGGGGCCGAACACTGAAGCTTTCTTT	CAWRKGPNTEAFF	TRBV30	NA	TRBJ1-1	NA
TGTGCCAGCGCGGAGTTCGATACGCAGTATTTT	CASAEFDTQYF	TRBV6-5	NA	TRBJ2-3	NA
TGTGCCAGCACTGTTAGCGGGGGGTACGAGCAGTACTTC	CASTVSGGYEQYF	TRBV6-1	TRBD2	TRBJ2-7	NA
TGCGCCAGCAGCCCCGGGACTAGCCGACGCTCCTACAATGAGCAGTTCTTC	CASSPGTSRRSYNEQFF	TRBV5-1	TRBD2	TRBJ2-1	NA
TGTGCCAGCAGCTTGATGAGAGGACTAGCAAGCTACGAGCAGTACTTC	CASSLMRGLASYEQYF	TRBV5-6	TRBD2	TRBJ2-7	NA
TGTGCCAGCAGTCGAAGGACAGAAAACTATGGCTACACCTTC	CASSRRTENYGYTF	TRBV6-1	NA	TRBJ1-2	NA
TGTGCCAGCAATTATCTACAGGGCTTTACAGATACGCAGTATTTT	CASNYLQGFTDTQYF	TRBV6-5	NA	TRBJ2-3	NA
TGTGCCAGTAGTATACAGATGGGGGGCTCGGAAAAACTGTTTTTT	CASSIQMGGSEKLFF	TRBV19	NA	TRBJ1-4	NA
TGTGCCAGCAGCTTAGAGGGGCTCTCAGGGAATTCACCCCTCCACTTT	CASSLEGLSGNSPLHF	TRBV7-2	NA	TRBJ1-6	NA
TGTGCCAGCAGCTTTGGGCCTGGGGGTGGCTACACCTTC	CASSFGPGGGYTF	TRBV7-2	NA	TRBJ1-2	once
TGTGCCAGCAGCCCCGAGGGCCGTGAGACCCAGTACTTC	CASSPEGRETQYF	TRBV7-9	NA	TRBJ2-5	medium-sized
TGTGCCAGCAGCTTAACCCACGTGCCGGGCTTCCAAGAGACCCAGTACTTC	CASSLTHVPGFQETQYF	TRBV7-3	NA	TRBJ2-5	few
TGTGCCAGCAGTTACAGGGGCCTAGGGGCCTACGAGCAGTACTTC	CASSYRGLGAYEQYF	TRBV7-2	TRBD1	TRBJ2-7	NA
TGTGCCAGCAGTAAACCACAAGAGACCCAGTACTTC	CASSKPQETQYF	TRBV4-2	NA	TRBJ2-5	NA
TGTGCCAGCAGTTTATTCGGGGGGCTAGGTGCGGGAGGGGTCGGGTACGAGCAGTACTTC	CASSLFGGLGAGGVGYEQYF	TRBV27	TRBD2	TRBJ2-7	NA
TGTGCCAGCAGTTCACCCCGGACCACCATCACAGATACGCAGTATTTT	CASSSPRTTITDTQYF	TRBV2	NA	TRBJ2-3	NA
TGCGCCAGCAGCCAAGTCGCCATGGGGGAAAAACTGTTTTTT	CASSQVAMGEKLFF	TRBV4-3	NA	TRBJ1-4	NA
TGTGCCAGCAGAACTAACACCGGGGAGCTGTTTTTT	CASRTNTGELFF	TRBV7-3	NA	TRBJ2-2	NA
TGTGCCAGCAGTTTCCCCTACGAGCAGCACTTC	CASSFPYEQHF	TRBV27	NA	TRBJ2-7	once
TGTGCCAGCAGCCAAGCCCCCACGGGGGGCAATGAGCAGTTCTTC	CASSQAPTGGNEQFF	TRBV9	TRBD2	TRBJ2-1	NA
TGTGCCAGCAGATATATAGGACAGGAATGGGAGACCCAGTACTTC	CASRYIGQEWETQYF	TRBV2	TRBD1	TRBJ2-5	NA
TGTGCCAGCAGCGTAGCGGGGAGCCATGGCTACACCTTC	CASSVAGSHGYTF	TRBV9	NA	TRBJ1-2	NA
TGTGCCAGCCAAGGAGCCGATACGCAGTATTTT	CASQGADTQYF	TRBV11-2	NA	TRBJ2-3	NA
TGTGCCAGCAGACCTAGCGGCTCCGACAATGAGCAGTTCTTC	CASRPSGSDNEQFF	TRBV7-9	TRBD2	TRBJ2-1	NA
TGTGCCAGCAGCGTAGCTCTAGGTTGGAATTCACCCCTCCACTTT	CASSVALGWNSPLHF	TRBV9	NA	TRBJ1-6	NA
TGTGCCAGCAGCTTAGCAATAGATACGCAGTATTTT	CASSLAIDTQYF	TRBV7-8	NA	TRBJ2-3	NA
TGTGCCAGCAGCTCTGACCCCTACAATGAGCAGTTCTTC	CASSSDPYNEQFF	TRBV7-9	NA	TRBJ2-1	once
TGTGCCAGCAGCGTTGGCCGAATTAGCGGGGGCCAAGAGACCCAGTACTTC	CASSVGRISGGQETQYF	TRBV9	TRBD2	TRBJ2-5	NA
TGCGCCAGCAGCCAAGAAATAAGGCGACAGAGCACAGATACGCAGTATTTT	CASSQEIRRQSTDTQYF	TRBV4-3	NA	TRBJ2-3	NA
TGTGCCAGCTCACCTTTTCACCGGGACAGGGTTAATCAGCCCCAGCATTTT	CASSPFHRDRVNQPQHF	TRBV18	TRBD1	TRBJ1-5	NA
TGTGCCAGCAGCTTAAACAGGGCCGGGGCAATTAACTATGGCTACACCTTC	CASSLNRAGAINYGYTF	TRBV7-2	NA	TRBJ1-2	NA
TGTGCCAGCAGTGAAGGGCAGGATCCGAATTCACCCCTCCACTTT	CASSEGQDPNSPLHF	TRBV2	NA	TRBJ1-6	NA
TGTGCCAGCAGCTTAGTGCTAGCGGGAGGGCCAGCGAACACCGGGGAGCTGTTTTTT	CASSLVLAGGPANTGELFF	TRBV7-7	TRBD2	TRBJ2-2	NA
TGTGCCAGCAGCCGAACCCTTGACTACACCTTC	CASSRTLDYTF	TRBV5-6	NA	TRBJ1-2	once
TGTGCCAGCAGCTCCGGCATAAAAAACATTCAGTACTTC	CASSSGIKNIQYF	TRBV11-2	NA	TRBJ2-4	NA
TGTGCCAGCTCACCGACAGGGAATGAAAAACTGTTTTTT	CASSPTGNEKLFF	TRBV18	TRBD1	TRBJ1-4	NA
TGTGCCAGCAGGGCGGGGGCCGAGCAGTACTTC	CASRAGAEQYF	TRBV6-1	NA	TRBJ2-7	NA
TGTGCCAGCTCACCCATGGGGTTGGACGAGCAGTACTTC	CASSPMGLDEQYF	TRBV18	NA	TRBJ2-7	NA
TGCAGCGTTGCAGTAACTAATGAAAAACTGTTTTTT	CSVAVTNEKLFF	TRBV29-1	NA	TRBJ1-4	NA
TGCGCCAGCAGCTCGGGGACAGATGGCTACACCTTC	CASSSGTDGYTF	TRBV5-1	TRBD1	TRBJ1-2	NA
TGTGCCAGTACCCCCCGGGACAGGGGACAAGAGACCCAGTACTTC	CASTPRDRGQETQYF	TRBV19	TRBD1	TRBJ2-5	NA
TGTGCCAGCAGTTACGGGGCAACTAATGAAAAACTGTTTTTT	CASSYGATNEKLFF	TRBV6-6	NA	TRBJ1-4	NA
TGTGCCTGGAGTGGGCCTGGGGCCAAAAACATTCAGTACTTC	CAWSGPGAKNIQYF	TRBV30	NA	TRBJ2-4	NA
TGTGCCAGTGTCAGTAACAATGAGCAGTTCTTC	CASVSNNEQFF	TRBV6-6	NA	TRBJ2-1	once
TGTGCCAGCAGTGAGAGATTTATGTATGGCTACACCTTC	CASSERFMYGYTF	TRBV2	NA	TRBJ1-2	NA
TGTGCCAGCAGTTACGTGGGACGGAGTAATGAAAAACTGTTTTTT	CASSYVGRSNEKLFF	TRBV6-5	NA	TRBJ1-4	NA
TGTGCCAGTAGTGGGCGACGAGAGGCGGGAGGTTGGGAGACCCAGTACTTC	CASSGRREAGGWETQYF	TRBV19	TRBD2	TRBJ2-5	NA
TGTGCCAGCAGTTACAGAATGAACACTGAAGCTTTCTTT	CASSYRMNTEAFF	TRBV6-5	NA	TRBJ1-1	NA
TGTGCCAGCAGCCCCGGGAGCACAGATACGCAGTATTTT	CASSPGSTDTQYF	TRBV7-8	NA	TRBJ2-3	NA
TGTGCCAGCACCAACTCGAGGGAGCAGTACTTC	CASTNSREQYF	TRBV11-2	NA	TRBJ2-7	few
TGTGCCAGCACGCCCCCCGGGTTGAACACTGAAGCTTTCTTT	CASTPPGLNTEAFF	TRBV6-5	NA	TRBJ1-1	NA
TGTGCCAGCAGTTCGCCCGACAGGGATCATCAGCCCCAGCATTTT	CASSSPDRDHQPQHF	TRBV6-6	TRBD1	TRBJ1-5	NA